The 20 T cell receptor gamma chains below come from one sample, sequenced in a study of gamma-delta chains in newborns, infants, children. TCRdb re-identified clones in the reads via CATT. The table lists about 860 gamma-chain clones, approximately 70% of them singletons. The source material was blood. These receptors originate from a child who was a newborn, infant or young child, either healthy, febrile or measles-vaccinated (not recorded which).

This clone has more than one count but fewer than ten. The J gene is TRGJ1 or TRGJ2; the V gene was not called. This CDR3 is 12 amino acids long. CDR3 region: CATWDGPYKKLF. As DNA, the CDR3 is TGTGCCACCTGGGATGGGCCCTATAAGAAACTCTTT.

This clone was counted only a few times. This chain connects TRGV3 to TRGJ1 or TRGJ2. The J gene is not listed in TCRdb, so it was assigned here from a DNA match to germline. CDR1 and CDR2 (germline): VTNTFY, YDVSTARD (reference sequence). With V trimmed by 0 bases and J by 4 bases, 9 bases remained unmatched. The CDR3 has 15 residues. CDR3 in DNA: TGTGCCACCTGGGACAGGCGGGGATTATATTATAAGAAACTCTTT. Translated, it gives CATWDRRGLYYKKLF.

The J gene is TRGJP, the V gene TRGV9. Matching the DNA to germline supplied the J gene, which TCRdb does not give. Trimming cost V 0 bases and J 3 bases; bases outside gene matches: 5. There are 18 residues in the CDR3. The V gene's germline CDR1 is GITISATS and CDR2 ISYDGTV (reference sequence). Here the CDR3 reads CALWEVPSQELGKKIKVF. The CDR3 bases are TGTGCCTTGTGGGAGGTGCCGTCGCAAGAGTTGGGCAAAAAAATCAAGGTATTT.

This clone was observed a few times. This chain connects TRGV3 to TRGJ1 or TRGJ2. In the absence of a J gene in TCRdb, the DNA was matched to germline to assign it here. This CDR3 contains 13 residues. Germline assignment: CDR1 VTNTFY and CDR2 YDVSTARD (reference sequence). V was clipped by 0 bases and J by 7 bases; unmatched bases: 6. The CDR3 sequence is CATWDRRQYKKLF. As DNA, the CDR3 is TGTGCCACCTGGGACAGGCGTCAATATAAGAAACTCTTT.

This clone was seen once. This same CDR3 is encoded by further DNA sequences in the sample. This chain links TRGV9 with TRGJ1 or TRGJ2. TCRdb carries no J gene annotation; the J gene was assigned here by matching the DNA with germline. CDR3 length equals 12 residues. Germline lookup yields CDR1 GITISATS and CDR2 ISYDGTV (reference sequence). V dropped 0 bases and J dropped 5; count of bases not matched to a gene: 1. CDR3 region: CALWEVHYKKLF. In nucleotides, the CDR3 is TGTGCCTTGTGGGAGGTGCATTATAAGAAACTCTTT.

CDR3 sequence: CATWDNQDLVSKKLF. CDR3 coding DNA: TGTGCCACCTGGGACAACCAGGATTTAGTGAGTAAGAAACTCTTT. The chain has TRGV3 and TRGJ1 or TRGJ2. The J gene comes from matching the DNA to germline here; TCRdb lacks it. Losses at the gene ends were 2 bases for V and 9 bases for J; bases not matched to a gene: 16. Per the germline V gene, CDR1 is VTNTFY and CDR2 is YDVSTARD (reference sequence). The CDR3 consists of 15 residues.

The genes are TRGV3 and TRGJ1 or TRGJ2. Germline matching of the DNA provided the J gene here, since TCRdb leaves it blank. The trim removed 0 bases at V and 6 bases at J, leaving 8 bases unmatched. Looked up from germline, CDR1 is VTNTFY and CDR2 is YDVSTARD (reference sequence). The CDR3 runs 14 residues. Here the CDR3 DNA reads TGTGCCACCTGGGACAGGCAATTGGTTTATAAGAAACTCTTT. This gives the protein CATWDRQLVYKKLF.

This chain links TRGV9 with TRGJP. TCRdb lists no J gene, so it was determined here by aligning the DNA to germline. The length of the CDR3 is 17 residues. Germline V lookup: CDR1 GITISATS, CDR2 ISYDGTV (reference sequence). With V trimmed by 2 bases and J by 5 bases, 6 bases remained unmatched. CDR3 loop: CALWEAIKELGKKIKVF. The CDR3 bases are TGTGCCTTGTGGGAGGCGATTAAAGAGTTGGGCAAAAAAATCAAGGTATTT.

This clone was picked up one time. The chain combines TRGV9 with TRGJP. The J gene is absent in TCRdb and was assigned here via DNA matching to germline. This CDR3 contains 16 residues. Germline CDR1 reads GITISATS; CDR2 reads ISYDGTV (reference sequence). The ends lost 2 bases at V and 6 bases at J; junction bases unmatched: 4. This chain's CDR3 is CALWEDAELGKKIKVF. In DNA form, the CDR3 reads TGTGCCTTGTGGGAGGATGCAGAGTTGGGCAAAAAAATCAAGGTATTT.

The J gene is TRGJP, the V gene TRGV9. The J gene was missing in TCRdb and was found by matching the end of the DNA to germline. The CDR3 sequence is 16 residues long. Germline V gene lookup returns CDR1 GITISATS and CDR2 ISYDGTV (reference sequence). V was pared by 3 bases and J by 9 bases, with 8 bases of the junction left unmatched. The CDR3 region is CALWEPIGLGKKIKVF. The CDR3 bases are TGTGCCTTGTGGGAGCCTATTGGGTTGGGCAAAAAAATCAAGGTATTT.

The chain has TRGV9 and TRGJP. This CDR3 comprises 18 residues. The germline CDR1 and CDR2 sequences are GITISATS and ISYDGTV (reference sequence). V gave up 0 bases and J gave up 6 bases; unmatched junction bases: 8. CDR3 sequence reads: CALWEVRLGELGKKIKVF. CDR3 in DNA: TGTGCCTTGTGGGAGGTGCGCCTAGGAGAGTTGGGCAAAAAAATCAAGGTATTT.

Worth noting for this clone: Other DNA sequences from this sample encode an identical CDR3 as well. The rearrangement joins TRGV9 to TRGJP. TCRdb supplies no J gene; here it was assigned by aligning the nucleotide sequence to germline. Germline lookup yields CDR1 GITISATS and CDR2 ISYDGTV (reference sequence). The CDR3 is made up of 15 amino acids. V shed 6 bases and J 3 bases; nucleotides not matched to a gene: 2. The CDR3, as DNA: TGTGCCTTGTGGCCGCAAGAGTTGGGCAAAAAAATCAAGGTATTT. It specifies CALWPQELGKKIKVF.

The chain combines TRGV3 with TRGJ1 or TRGJ2. As TCRdb names no J gene, one was assigned here on the basis of a DNA match to germline. Trimming at V came to 0 bases and at J to 0 bases, leaving 8 bases not matched to a gene. Per germline, CDR1 VTNTFY and CDR2 YDVSTARD (reference sequence). The length of the CDR3 is 16 residues. DNA for the CDR3: TGTGCCACCTGGGACAGGCACCCCTCGAATTATTATAAGAAACTCTTT. Amino acid sequence: CATWDRHPSNYYKKLF.

The V call is TRGV4, the J call TRGJ1 or TRGJ2. Since TCRdb gives no J gene, matching the DNA to germline was used here to assign it. The length of the CDR3 is 11 residues. The trim removed 2 bases at V and 5 bases at J, leaving 0 bases unmatched. CDR1 EGSTGY and CDR2 YDSYTSSV come from the germline V gene. The chain's CDR3 is CATWDDYKKLF. CDR3 DNA sequence: TGTGCCACCTGGGATGATTATAAGAAACTCTTT.

This clone was seen a handful of times. Other DNA variants within this sample encode the same CDR3. The chain is built from TRGV9 and TRGJP. TCRdb leaves out the J gene; it was filled in here by matching the DNA to germline. The CDR3 totals 16 residues. V was clipped by 4 bases and J by 3 bases; unmatched bases: 3. Germline CDR1 GITISATS, CDR2 ISYDGTV (reference sequence). The CDR3 loop is CALWEEQELGKKIKVF. CDR3 nucleotide sequence: TGTGCCTTGTGGGAAGAGCAAGAGTTGGGCAAAAAAATCAAGGTATTT.

This chain connects TRGV9 to TRGJP. Because TCRdb records no J gene, it was assigned here through a match of the DNA to germline. Germline values: CDR1 GITISATS, CDR2 ISYDGTV (reference sequence). CDR3 length: 17 residues. Trimming at V came to 2 bases and at J to 4 bases, leaving 5 bases not matched to a gene. The CDR3 bases are TGTGCCTTGTGGGAGGCCCTACAAGAGTTGGGCAAAAAAATCAAGGTATTT. Amino acid sequence: CALWEALQELGKKIKVF.

Comments on this clone: The sample carries other DNA sequences with the same CDR3. The chain combines TRGV9 with TRGJP. Because TCRdb records no J gene, it was assigned here through a match of the DNA to germline. Per the germline V gene, CDR1 is GITISATS and CDR2 is ISYDGTV (reference sequence). J lost 7 bases, V lost 0 bases, and 3 bases had no gene match. CDR3 length: 16 amino acids. The chain's CDR3 is CALWEVLELGKKIKVF. Here the CDR3 DNA reads TGTGCCTTGTGGGAGGTGCTTGAGTTGGGCAAAAAAATCAAGGTATTT.

The J gene is given as TRGJ1 or TRGJ2, and the V gene is not called. The CDR3 is 13 residues long. CDR3 in DNA: TGTGCCTTGTGGGCTTTGTATTATTATAAGAAACTCTTT. Translated, it gives CALWALYYYKKLF.

The gene calls are TRGV9 and TRGJP. The J gene is not listed in TCRdb, so it was assigned here from a DNA match to germline. V shed 2 bases, J shed 11 bases, and the junction held 6 bases outside the gene matches. The CDR3 length is 15 residues. Germline V gives CDR1 GITISATS, CDR2 ISYDGTV (reference sequence). The CDR3 loop reads CALWEGEVGKKIKVF. CDR3 coding DNA: TGTGCCTTGTGGGAGGGCGAGGTGGGCAAAAAAATCAAGGTATTT.

V usage is TRGV9 and J usage is TRGJ1 or TRGJ2. Here the J gene came from matching the DNA to germline, since TCRdb omits it. Looked up from germline, CDR1 is GITISATS and CDR2 is ISYDGTV (reference sequence). The CDR3 totals 13 residues. Trimming cost V 2 bases and J 2 bases; bases outside gene matches: 3. The CDR3 protein is CALWEAYYYKKLF. The CDR3 DNA follows: TGTGCCTTGTGGGAGGCCTATTATTATAAGAAACTCTTT.